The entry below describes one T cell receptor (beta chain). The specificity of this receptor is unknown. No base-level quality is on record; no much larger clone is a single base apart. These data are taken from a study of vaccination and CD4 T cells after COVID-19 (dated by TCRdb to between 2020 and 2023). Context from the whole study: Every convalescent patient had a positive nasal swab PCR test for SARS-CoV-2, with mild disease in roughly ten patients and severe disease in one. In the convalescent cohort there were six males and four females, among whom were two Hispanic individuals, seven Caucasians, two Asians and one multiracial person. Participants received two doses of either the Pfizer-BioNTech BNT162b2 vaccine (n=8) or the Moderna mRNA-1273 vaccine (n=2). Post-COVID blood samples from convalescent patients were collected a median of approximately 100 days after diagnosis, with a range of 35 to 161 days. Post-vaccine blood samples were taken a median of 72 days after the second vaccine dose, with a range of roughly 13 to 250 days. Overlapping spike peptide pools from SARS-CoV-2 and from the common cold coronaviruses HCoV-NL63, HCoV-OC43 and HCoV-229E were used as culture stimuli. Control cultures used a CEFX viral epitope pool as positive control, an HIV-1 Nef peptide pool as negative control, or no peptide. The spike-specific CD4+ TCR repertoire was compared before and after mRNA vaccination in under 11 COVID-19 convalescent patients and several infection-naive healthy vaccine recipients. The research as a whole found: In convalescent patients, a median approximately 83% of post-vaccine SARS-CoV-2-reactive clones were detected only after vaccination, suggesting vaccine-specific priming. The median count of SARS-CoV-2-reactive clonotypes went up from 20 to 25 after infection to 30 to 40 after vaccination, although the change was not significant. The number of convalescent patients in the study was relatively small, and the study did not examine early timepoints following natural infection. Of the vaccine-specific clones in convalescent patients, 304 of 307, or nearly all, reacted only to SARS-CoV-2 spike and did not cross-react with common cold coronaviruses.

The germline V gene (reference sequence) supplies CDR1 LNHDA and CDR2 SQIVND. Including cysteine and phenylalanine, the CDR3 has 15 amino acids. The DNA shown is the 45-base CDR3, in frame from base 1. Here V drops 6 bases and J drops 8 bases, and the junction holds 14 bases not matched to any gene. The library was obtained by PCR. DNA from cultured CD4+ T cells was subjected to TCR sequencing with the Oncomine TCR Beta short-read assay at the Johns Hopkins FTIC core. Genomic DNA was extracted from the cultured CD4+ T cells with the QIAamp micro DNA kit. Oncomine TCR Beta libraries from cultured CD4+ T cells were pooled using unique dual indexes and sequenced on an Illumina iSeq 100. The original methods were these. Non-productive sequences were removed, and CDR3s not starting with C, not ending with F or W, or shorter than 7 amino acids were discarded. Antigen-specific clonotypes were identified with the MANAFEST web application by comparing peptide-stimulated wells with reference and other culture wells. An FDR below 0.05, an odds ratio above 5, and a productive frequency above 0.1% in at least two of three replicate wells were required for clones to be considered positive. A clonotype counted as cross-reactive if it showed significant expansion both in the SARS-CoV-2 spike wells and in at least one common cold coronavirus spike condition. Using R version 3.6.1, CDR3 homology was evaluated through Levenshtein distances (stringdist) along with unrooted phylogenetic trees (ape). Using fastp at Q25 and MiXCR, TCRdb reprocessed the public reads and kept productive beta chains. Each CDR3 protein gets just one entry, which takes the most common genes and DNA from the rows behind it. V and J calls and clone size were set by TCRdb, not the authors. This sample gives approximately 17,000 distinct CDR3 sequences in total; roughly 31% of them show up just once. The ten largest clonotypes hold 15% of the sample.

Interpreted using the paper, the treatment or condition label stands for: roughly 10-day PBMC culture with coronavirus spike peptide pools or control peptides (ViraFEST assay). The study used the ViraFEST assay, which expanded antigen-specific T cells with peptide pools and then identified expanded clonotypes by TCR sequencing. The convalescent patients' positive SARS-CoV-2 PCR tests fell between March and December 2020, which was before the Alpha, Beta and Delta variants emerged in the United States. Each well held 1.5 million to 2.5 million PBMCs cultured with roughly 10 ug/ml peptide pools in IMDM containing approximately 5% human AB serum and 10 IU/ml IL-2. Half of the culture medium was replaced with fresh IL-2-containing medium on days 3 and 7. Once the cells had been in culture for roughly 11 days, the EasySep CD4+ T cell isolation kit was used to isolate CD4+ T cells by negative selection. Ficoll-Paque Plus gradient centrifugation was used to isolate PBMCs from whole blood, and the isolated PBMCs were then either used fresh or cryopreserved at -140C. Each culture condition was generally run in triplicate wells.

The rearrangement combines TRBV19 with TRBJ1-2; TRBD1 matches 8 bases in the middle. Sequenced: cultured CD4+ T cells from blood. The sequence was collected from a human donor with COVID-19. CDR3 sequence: CASRPGGDSGMGYTF. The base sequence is TGTGCCAGTAGGCCAGGGGGCGATTCGGGAATGGGCTACACCTTC.